The 15 T cell receptor beta chains listed next were all sequenced from one sample in a study of blood T cell repertoires in COVID-19. The protocol was immunoSEQ multiplex PCR, while the TCRdb copy is restricted to in-frame clones and leaves out a portion. This sample carries approximately 200,000 clones, around 79% of them seen once, and the ten largest clones take over 10%. The source material was peripheral blood. These receptors were collected from a woman between 50 and 59 years old with acute or convalescent COVID-19.

The V and J genes are TRBV19 and TRBJ2-1; D is ambiguous. The V end lost 7 bases, the J end lost 1 base, and 17 bases lay between the germline ends. Per the germline V gene, CDR1 is LNHDA and CDR2 is SQIVND (reference sequence). The CDR3 covers 16 residues. CDR3 protein: CASTPPTTRSYNEQFF. For the CDR3, the DNA is TGTGCCAGTACCCCCCCTACAACGCGGTCCTACAATGAGCAGTTCTTC.

The V and J genes are TRBV4-2 and TRBJ1-6; tentative D call: TRBD1 (6 bases). V gave up 0 bases and J gave up 6 bases, with 15 bases separating them. The germline V gene encodes CDR1 LGHNA and CDR2 YNFKEQ. The CDR3 has 17 residues. CDR3 sequence reads: CASSQDGGGSGNSPLHF. The CDR3 coding sequence is TGTGCCAGCAGCCAAGATGGGGGGGGCTCCGGTAATTCACCCCTCCACTTT.

V is TRBV5-1 and J is TRBJ2-5, with 11 positions matching TRBD2. This CDR3 is built from 14 residues. CDR1 is SGHRS, CDR2 YFSETQ, per germline. The ends lost 3 bases at V and 3 bases at J; junction bases unmatched: 1. In nucleotides, the CDR3 is TGCGCCAGCAGCTCGACTAGCGGGGAAGAGACCCAGTACTTC. Its protein product is CASSSTSGEETQYF.

The chain uses TRBV29-1 and TRBJ1-2, with TRBD1 as a possible D gene (6 bases). Trimming took 4 bases from V and 4 from J, leaving 13 bases between them. Germline V gene lookup returns CDR1 SQVTM and CDR2 ANQGSEA. This CDR3 contains 13 residues. The CDR3 nucleotides read TGCAGCGTTGCCCGGGGAGGGGGCTATGGCTACACCTTC. Translated: CSVARGGGYGYTF.

The chain uses TRBV19 and TRBJ1-1; D call uncertain. With 3 bases removed from V and 2 bases from J, the gap between germline ends came to 10 bases. Germline V CDR1 and CDR2: LNHDA, SQIVND (reference sequence). This CDR3 comprises 14 residues. The CDR3 DNA sequence: TGTGCCAGTAGTATGGAACAGAAAAACACTGAAGCTTTCTTT. It is translated as CASSMEQKNTEAFF.

This clone has only a few counts. The chain couples TRBV7-2 to TRBJ1-3, with D perhaps TRBD1 (5 bases). The V end was cut by 1 base, the J end by 2 bases, with 12 bases between. Germline CDR1 reads SGHTA; CDR2 reads FQGNSA. This CDR3 contains 16 residues. This CDR3 is CASSLVGGFAGNTIYF. As DNA, the CDR3 is TGTGCCAGCAGCTTAGTTGGGGGGTTCGCTGGAAACACCATATATTTT. Combining the CDR3 with reference TRBV7-2 and TRBJ1-3 gives the whole variable domain GAGVSQSPSNKVTEKGKDVELRCDPISGHTALYWYRQSLGQGLEFLIYFQGNSAPDKSGLPSDRFSAERTGGSVSTLTIQRTQQEDSAVYLCASSLVGGFAGNTIYFGEGSWLTVV.

Only a few counts were recorded for this clone. This sequence joins TRBV28 and TRBJ1-6, with D perhaps TRBD1 (6 bases). The CDR3 spans 16 residues. V was trimmed by 6 bases and J by 4 bases, leaving 16 bases between them. CDR1 is MDHEN, CDR2 SYDVKM, per germline. The CDR3: CASRSHRVLYNSPLHF. DNA for the CDR3: TGTGCCAGCAGGTCGCACAGGGTGTTATATAATTCACCCCTCCACTTT.

The rearrangement uses TRBV18 and TRBJ2-1; 13 positions match TRBD2. This CDR3 contains 16 residues. Germline loops: CDR1 KGHSH, CDR2 LQKENI. With 4 bases clipped from V and 4 bases from J, the junction kept 4 bases outside the gene matches. CDR3: CASSRLAGGFYNEQFF. In DNA form, the CDR3 reads TGTGCCAGCTCACGACTAGCGGGAGGCTTTTACAATGAGCAGTTCTTC. The complete variable domain, with remaining parts taken from reference TRBV18 and TRBJ2-1, reads NAGVMQNPRHLVRRRGQEARLRCSPMKGHSHVYWYRQLPEEGLKFMVYLQKENIIDESGMPKERFSAEFPKEGPSILRIQQVVRGDSAAYFCASSRLAGGFYNEQFFGPGTRLTVL.

In DNA form, the CDR3 reads TGTGCCAGTAGTGCGGTTTTAAACACCGGGGAGCTGTTTTTT. Protein product: CASSAVLNTGELFF. This chain uses TRBV19 with TRBJ2-2; D remains unclear. V shed 5 bases and J shed 2 bases, with 9 bases lying between them. The germline V gene has CDR1 LNHDA and CDR2 SQIVND (reference sequence). The CDR3 has 14 residues.

This chain uses TRBV28 with TRBJ1-5, with 7 bases that match TRBD1. V lost 6 bases to trimming and J lost 0 bases; unmatched junction nucleotides: 8. CDR3 length: 16 residues. Germline V gives CDR1 MDHEN, CDR2 SYDVKM. The CDR3 region is CASSRSDRDSNQPQHF. The CDR3 region has the DNA TGTGCCAGCAGCCGGAGCGACAGGGATAGCAATCAGCCCCAGCATTTT.

The genes are TRBV5-1 and TRBJ2-1, with 9 bases fitting TRBD2. Trimming cost V 5 bases and J 5 bases; bases outside gene matches: 8. Germline lookup yields CDR1 SGHRS and CDR2 YFSETQ. The CDR3 runs 15 residues. The chain's CDR3 is CASRSRLAGNNEQFF. The CDR3 DNA reads as TGCGCCAGCAGATCGAGGCTAGCGGGGAACAATGAGCAGTTCTTC.

The gene calls are TRBV19 and TRBJ2-3; D remains ambiguous. The V end was cut by 1 base, the J end by 2 bases, with 10 bases between. Germline CDR1 LNHDA, CDR2 SQIVND (reference sequence). The CDR3 length is 15 residues. CDR3 residues: CASSIVSPPTDTQYF. Written as DNA, the CDR3 is TGTGCCAGTAGTATAGTTAGTCCCCCCACAGATACGCAGTATTTT.

This clone has only a few counts. The chain combines TRBV15 with TRBJ1-5, with D unclear. Germline V gene sequence: CDR1 LNHNV, CDR2 YYDKDF (reference sequence). The CDR3 contains 14 residues. V was clipped by 5 bases and J by 5 bases, with 13 bases between them. CDR3 DNA sequence: TGTGCCACCAGCGCCCTTGCCAGTTATCAGCCCCAGCATTTT. Amino acid sequence: CATSALASYQPQHF.

The rearrangement links TRBV28 to TRBJ1-2; perhaps TRBD1 as D (5 bases). CDR1 and CDR2 from the germline V gene are MDHEN and SYDVKM. The CDR3 covers 14 residues. Trimming pared 5 bases from V and 4 bases from J, leaving 14 bases between. CDR3 sequence (DNA): TGTGCCAGCAGTGGGGGGACCCACTCCTATGGCTACACCTTC. Amino acid sequence: CASSGGTHSYGYTF.

The chain uses TRBV5-4 and TRBJ1-2; tentative D call: TRBD1 (5 bases). This CDR3 has 13 residues. CDR1 is SGHNT and CDR2 is YYREEE in the germline V gene (reference sequence). The V end lost 0 bases, the J end lost 2 bases, and 5 bases lay between the germline ends. The CDR3 sequence: CASSLGQNYGYTF. Here the CDR3 DNA reads TGTGCCAGCAGCTTGGGACAGAACTATGGCTACACCTTC.